This T cell receptor (beta chain) was retrieved from a study of cytomegalovirus exposure and HLA in healthy donors. Findings and caveats of the study: The study labeled 164 TCR beta chains cytomegalovirus-associated. A likely sequencing artifact accounted for one observed cluster of highly shared sequence variants. A classifier reportedly called cytomegalovirus status with high sensitivity and specificity.

Regarding this clone: Its antigen is still unknown.

These donors counted as nominally healthy when sampled, but unrecorded immune exposures were likely. PCR used 60 Vbeta primers and 13 Jbeta primers. The repertoire was sequenced with immunoSEQ multiplex PCR; TCRdb's copy has only in-frame clones and lacks some. Of 120,000 or so clones listed, roughly 80% are singletons. V lost 4 bases to trimming and J lost 0 bases, with 13 bases between them. Germline V gene lookup returns CDR1 SGHDN and CDR2 FVKESK. This CDR3 has 16 amino acids. This sequence joins TRBV14 and TRBJ2-1; D might be TRBD1 (5 bases). The receptor was isolated from a man between 60 and 75 years old in good health and CMV-seropositive. What was sequenced was PBMCs. CDR3 in amino acids: CASSRERGSSYNEQFF. CDR3 coding DNA: TGTGCCAGCAGCCGGGAAAGGGGCAGCTCCTACAATGAGCAGTTCTTC.